Presented here are 17 T cell receptor beta chains from one specimen sequenced in a study of blood T cell repertoires in COVID-19. Here immunoSEQ multiplex PCR was the method, and the copy in TCRdb shows in-frame clones only, minus some. This table has about 28,000 clones, 76% appearing once. Sequenced: peripheral blood. These receptors originate from a man aged 65 to 79 with acute or convalescent COVID-19.

The chain carries TRBV28 and TRBJ2-5; the D gene is possibly TRBD2 (6 bases). The CDR3 contains 16 residues. Germline loops: CDR1 MDHEN, CDR2 SYDVKM. V shed 5 bases and J shed 1 base, with 17 bases lying between them. The CDR3 here is CASSPLGGSPQETQYF. DNA for the CDR3: TGTGCCAGCAGTCCTCTGGGGGGATCCCCCCAAGAGACCCAGTACTTC.

The genes are TRBV7-2 and TRBJ2-7; 10 bases are a match to TRBD2. The CDR3 is made up of 14 amino acids. With 5 bases clipped from V and 4 bases from J, the junction kept 5 bases outside the gene matches. From germline, CDR1 is SGHTA and CDR2 FQGNSA. The CDR3 spells CASSSASGSYEQYF. The CDR3 DNA follows: TGTGCCAGCAGCAGCGCTAGCGGGAGTTACGAGCAGTACTTC. Looking up the rest from reference TRBV7-2 and TRBJ2-7 gives the full variable domain: GAGVSQSPSNKVTEKGKDVELRCDPISGHTALYWYRQSLGQGLEFLIYFQGNSAPDKSGLPSDRFSAERTGGSVSTLTIQRTQQEDSAVYLCASSSASGSYEQYFGPGTRLTVT.

The genes are TRBV12-3 or TRBV12-4 and TRBJ2-1; D not resolved. This CDR3 has 13 residues. V was pared by 6 bases and J by 5 bases, with 11 bases between. The CDR3 spells CASRSQSHNEQFF. CDR3 DNA: TGTGCCAGCAGGTCACAGTCCCACAATGAGCAGTTCTTC.

This clone was recorded a few times. The CDR3 reads CASSDLPPYTF. The CDR3 DNA sequence: TGTGCCAGCAGTGACCTACCGCCCTACACCTTC. This chain links TRBV6-1 with TRBJ1-2; D remains ambiguous. The CDR3 sequence is 11 residues long. Germline V CDR1 and CDR2: MNHNS, SASEGT. V was shortened by 3 bases and J by 10 bases, with 9 bases between the two germline ends.

The chain has TRBV5-1 and TRBJ2-5; D uncertain. Trimming removed 0 bases from V and 4 bases from J, with 10 bases in between. The germline V gene has CDR1 SGHRS and CDR2 YFSETQ. The CDR3 consists of 14 residues. The CDR3 spells CASSLEQRPETQYF. CDR3 nucleotide sequence: TGCGCCAGCAGCTTGGAGCAGCGACCAGAGACCCAGTACTTC.

V gene TRBV7-2 combines with J gene TRBJ2-6; 12 bases line up with TRBD2. The germline V gene encodes CDR1 SGHTA and CDR2 FQGNSA. The CDR3 consists of 18 residues. V shed 4 bases, J shed 0 bases, and the junction held 4 bases outside the gene matches. The CDR3 loop reads CASSSGLAGSSGANVLTF. The CDR3 bases are TGTGCCAGCAGCTCCGGACTAGCGGGGTCCTCTGGGGCCAACGTCCTGACTTTC.

This sequence joins TRBV7-2 and TRBJ1-1; weak D call: TRBD1 (5 bases). The length of the CDR3 is 15 residues. Trimming shortened V by 7 bases and J by 0 bases, and 15 bases separated the two germline ends. Per the germline V gene, CDR1 is SGHTA and CDR2 is FQGNSA. In nucleotides, the CDR3 is TGTGCCAGCACCTTGGGTACGGACATGAACACTGAAGCTTTCTTT. Its protein is CASTLGTDMNTEAFF.

The rearrangement joins TRBV2 to TRBJ2-1, with 12 bases matching TRBD1. The trim removed 8 bases at V and 16 bases at J, leaving 12 bases unmatched. Germline assignment: CDR1 SNHLY and CDR2 FYNNEI. This CDR3 region has 13 residues. The CDR3 protein is CASSLDRDRGQFF. The CDR3 coding sequence is TGTGCCAGCTCACTAGATCGGGACAGGGGGCAATTCTTC. Looking up the rest from reference TRBV2 and TRBJ2-1 gives the full variable domain: EPEVTQTPSHQVTQMGQEVILRCVPISNHLYFYWYRQILGQKVEFLVSFYNNEISEKSEIFDDQFSVERPDGSNFTLKIRSTKLEDSAMYFCASSLDRDRGQFFGPGTRLTVL.

The rearrangement uses TRBV5-1 and TRBJ1-5, with a weak D call TRBD1 (6 bases). Germline values: CDR1 SGHRS, CDR2 YFSETQ. The V end was cut by 1 base, the J end by 7 bases, with 15 bases between. The CDR3 sequence is 15 residues long. DNA for the CDR3: TGCGCCAGCAGCTTGCAGGCAGGGGTGGGCCAGCCCCAGCATTTT. This translates into CASSLQAGVGQPQHF.

The chain couples TRBV28 to TRBJ1-5, with 12 nucleotides matching TRBD1. V dropped 4 bases and J dropped 7; count of bases not matched to a gene: 11. Germline CDR1 reads MDHEN; CDR2 reads SYDVKM. This CDR3 contains 17 residues. The CDR3 nucleotides are TGTGCCAGCAGTTCTAGGAGGGAGGGACAGGGGGCACAGCCCCAGCATTTT. Protein product: CASSSRREGQGAQPQHF. The full variable domain, in which reference TRBV28 and TRBJ1-5 provide the parts outside the CDR3, is DVKVTQSSRYLVKRTGEKVFLECVQDMDHENMFWYRQDPGLGLRLIYFSYDVKMKEKGDIPEGYSVSREKKERFSLILESASTNQTSMYLCASSSRREGQGAQPQHFGDGTRLSIL.

CDR3 protein: CASSDLDYGPYGYTF. The CDR3 nucleotides are TGTGCCAGCAGTGATCTAGATTACGGCCCCTATGGCTACACCTTC. This chain connects TRBV6-1 to TRBJ1-2; D call uncertain. CDR3 length: 15 residues. The germline V gene encodes CDR1 MNHNS and CDR2 SASEGT. The V and J ends lost 3 bases and 4 bases respectively, with 15 bases between them.

V and J are TRBV28 and TRBJ1-5; no definite D call. CDR1 and CDR2 (germline): MDHEN, SYDVKM. The CDR3 runs to 14 residues. The V end lost 6 bases, the J end lost 0 bases, and 9 bases lay between the germline ends. The CDR3 region has the DNA TGTGCCAGCAGATCGGTCTATAGCAATCAGCCCCAGCATTTT. Translating gives CASRSVYSNQPQHF.

The chain links TRBV28 to TRBJ1-1, with D unclear. The V gene lost 7 bases and the J gene lost 0 bases, with 3 bases spanning the gap. Per the germline V gene, CDR1 is MDHEN and CDR2 is SYDVKM. The length of the CDR3 is 11 residues. The DNA for the CDR3 is TGTGCCAGCAATATGAACACTGAAGCTTTCTTT. Translated: CASNMNTEAFF.

This chain joins TRBV6-2 or TRBV6-3 and TRBJ2-7; D perhaps matches TRBD2 (5 bases). The CDR3 length is 13 residues. The germline gives CDR1 MNHEY, CDR2 SVGEGT. The ends were cut back, 6 bases at V and 3 bases at J, with 12 bases in the middle. The CDR3 is CASSFGLIYEQYF. The CDR3 DNA follows: TGTGCCAGCAGCTTCGGACTGATCTACGAGCAGTACTTC.

Only one count was recorded for this clone. The V and J genes are TRBV6-5 and TRBJ1-4, with D possibly TRBD1 on 6 matching bases. CDR1 and CDR2 from the germline V gene are MNHEY and SVGAGI. This CDR3 spans 14 amino acids. With 6 bases removed from V and 6 bases from J, the gap between germline ends came to 14 bases. Here the CDR3 reads CASSTRDKYEKLFF. The CDR3 DNA reads as TGTGCCAGCAGCACCCGGGACAAATATGAAAAACTGTTTTTT.

The chain combines TRBV3-1 (or the pseudogene TRBV3-2) with TRBJ2-7; D is perhaps TRBD2 (6 bases). In germline, CDR1 is LGHDT, CDR2 YNNKEL (reference sequence). Trimming shortened V by 5 bases and J by 4 bases, and 18 bases separated the two germline ends. The CDR3 totals 15 residues. This CDR3 reads CASSGGNRYQYEQYF. Here the CDR3 DNA reads TGTGCCAGCAGCGGGGGGAACAGATACCAATACGAGCAGTACTTC.

This chain's CDR3 is CASTAGTGYEQYF. The CDR3, as DNA: TGTGCCAGCACTGCCGGGACAGGCTACGAGCAGTACTTC. V usage is TRBV6-5 and J usage is TRBJ2-7; 8 bases align to TRBD1. CDR1 and CDR2 (germline): MNHEY, SVGAGI. CDR3 length: 13 amino acids. Unmatched junction bases numbered 5, after V lost 7 bases and J lost 3 bases.